Below, 19 T cell receptor beta chains from the same sample are listed, as sequenced in a study of T cell repertoires in cytomegalovirus infection. Each CDR3 protein is one row after TCRdb ran MiXCR on the reads. Among hundreds of thousands of distinct CDR3 sequences listed, approximately 32% were seen once. The sequenced material came from PBMCs. Receptors were obtained from a human donor in good health (CMV status not recorded). Some clones in this sample may be carry-over from other donors' samples.

This clonotype was recorded at least ten times. The rearrangement uses TRBV7-2 and TRBJ1-5; D is unclear. This CDR3 region has 16 residues. Trimming took off 5 bases at V and 2 bases at J, with 16 bases between the two ends. The germline gives CDR1 SGHTA, CDR2 FQGNSA. This chain's CDR3 is CASSGGLTWGNQPQHF. In DNA form, the CDR3 reads TGTGCCAGCAGCGGAGGACTTACATGGGGCAATCAGCCCCAGCATTTT.

The rearrangement uses TRBV20-1 and TRBJ2-6; maybe TRBD1 (5 bases). The CDR3 contains 16 residues. Germline assignment: CDR1 DFQATT and CDR2 SNEGSKA (reference sequence). Trimming removed 1 base from V and 0 bases from J, with 10 bases in between. DNA of the CDR3: TGCAGTGCTAGAGCCCACAGGAGCTCTGGGGCCAACGTCCTGACTTTC. Protein sequence: CSARAHRSSGANVLTF.

The V gene is TRBV7-8, the J gene TRBJ1-2, with D uncertain. Per the germline V gene, CDR1 is SGHVS and CDR2 is FQNEAQ. The CDR3 covers 15 residues. Trimming left V 1 base short and J 4 bases short, with 13 bases between. The CDR3 region is CASSLGSGRSYGYTF. The CDR3 bases are TGTGCCAGCAGCTTAGGTTCAGGCCGTAGCTATGGCTACACCTTC.

CDR3 sequence: CATSRQGAMNTEAFF. The CDR3 DNA reads as TGTGCCACCAGCAGACAGGGTGCAATGAACACTGAAGCTTTCTTT. The V and J genes are TRBV15 and TRBJ1-1, with D tentatively TRBD1 (5 bases). The CDR3 is made up of 15 amino acids. The germline CDR1 and CDR2 sequences are LNHNV and YYDKDF (reference sequence). The ends were cut back, 2 bases at V and 0 bases at J, with 10 bases in the middle.

The chain carries TRBV5-6 and TRBJ1-2; tentative D call: TRBD1 (6 bases). Trimming took off 5 bases at V and 3 bases at J, with 17 bases between the two ends. The CDR3 length is 15 residues. The V gene's germline CDR1 is SGHDT and CDR2 YYEEEE. The CDR3 region has the DNA TGTGCCAGCAGTACTGAGACCGGGGGCGACTATGGCTACACCTTC. Protein product: CASSTETGGDYGYTF.

This chain connects TRBV11-2 to TRBJ2-1; the D gene is possibly TRBD2 (7 bases). V lost 1 base and J lost 7, with 26 bases in between. The CDR3 length is 19 residues. Per germline, CDR1 SGHAT and CDR2 FQNNGV. Written as DNA, the CDR3 is TGTGCCAGCAGCTTAGGGTCTCTGTGGGCTAGGGGGGGCCTTAATGAGCAGTTCTTC. Translation: CASSLGSLWARGGLNEQFF.

The rearrangement links TRBV12-3 or TRBV12-4 to TRBJ1-5; D is unresolved. The CDR3 has 16 amino acids. The ends were cut back, 6 bases at V and 0 bases at J, with 15 bases in the middle. The CDR3 loop reads CASSLGGLSSNQPQHF. The CDR3, as DNA: TGTGCCAGCAGCCTAGGCGGACTCTCTAGCAATCAGCCCCAGCATTTT.

In this sample, this clonotype turned up a few times. The rearrangement links TRBV28 to TRBJ2-7; 8 bases are a match to TRBD2. J gave up 1 base and V 7 bases, and 9 bases lay outside the gene matches. CDR1 is MDHEN and CDR2 is SYDVKM in the germline V gene. There are 15 residues in the CDR3. The DNA of the CDR3 is TGTGCCAGCACGCCGGGGGGGACGGGGTCCTACGAGCAGTACTTC. It yields the protein CASTPGGTGSYEQYF.

This clonotype showed up just a few times. The chain recombines TRBV27 with TRBJ2-1; 13 bases agree with TRBD2. The trim removed 3 bases at V and 8 bases at J, leaving 7 bases unmatched. This CDR3 comprises 16 residues. Germline CDR1 MNHEY, CDR2 SMNVEV (reference sequence). DNA for the CDR3: TGTGCCAGCAGTTTTCCGACTAGCGGGGGGATCGATGAGCAGTTCTTC. Translation: CASSFPTSGGIDEQFF.

The rearrangement links TRBV2 to TRBJ2-2, with TRBD1 identical over 10 bases. Germline V gene lookup returns CDR1 SNHLY and CDR2 FYNNEI. This CDR3 contains 17 residues. With 2 bases clipped from V and 2 bases from J, the junction kept 5 bases outside the gene matches. The CDR3 reads CASSELGQGGNTGELFF. The CDR3 DNA reads as TGTGCCAGCAGTGAACTCGGACAGGGGGGTAACACCGGGGAGCTGTTTTTT.

This clonotype has a count of ten or more. V gene TRBV7-3 combines with J gene TRBJ2-1, with 9 bases lining up with TRBD1. CDR1 is SGHTA and CDR2 is FQGTGA in the germline V gene. This CDR3 has 16 amino acids. The V gene end was trimmed by 5 bases and the J gene end by 6 bases; junction bases not matched to a gene: 11. CDR3 sequence reads: CASSQLPGTGPNEQFF. CDR3 coding DNA: TGTGCCAGCAGCCAATTACCAGGGACAGGGCCCAATGAGCAGTTCTTC. Combining the CDR3 with reference TRBV7-3 and TRBJ2-1 gives the whole variable domain GAGVSQTPSNKVTEKGKYVELRCDPISGHTALYWYRQSLGQGPEFLIYFQGTGAADDSGLPNDRFFAVRPEGSVSTLKIQRTERGDSAVYLCASSQLPGTGPNEQFFGPGTRLTVL.

This clonotype was recorded at least ten times. This chain connects TRBV7-8 to TRBJ1-5; D unclear. This CDR3 comprises 15 residues. Germline V gives CDR1 SGHVS, CDR2 FQNEAQ. V was trimmed by 2 bases and J by 3 bases, leaving 11 bases between them. CDR3 in amino acids: CASSLRAEANQPQHF. Written as DNA, the CDR3 is TGTGCCAGCAGCTTAAGGGCTGAGGCCAATCAGCCCCAGCATTTT.

J is TRBJ2-3 and V is TRBV6-6, with TRBD1 as a possible D gene (6 bases). V was shortened by 5 bases and J by 5 bases, with 14 bases between the two germline ends. The CDR3 sequence is 14 residues long. The germline V gene has CDR1 MNHNY and CDR2 SVGAGI (reference sequence). As DNA, the CDR3 is TGTGCCAGCAGTAACATCAGGGGTGGAGATACGCAGTATTTT. As protein: CASSNIRGGDTQYF.

The genes are TRBV2 and TRBJ2-3; 9 positions agree with TRBD2. Germline V gene sequence: CDR1 SNHLY, CDR2 FYNNEI. The CDR3 has 15 amino acids. The V gene end was trimmed by 6 bases and the J gene end by 7 bases; junction bases not matched to a gene: 11. The CDR3 loop is CASRMEGTSRHTQYF. The CDR3 coding sequence is TGTGCCAGCAGGATGGAGGGGACTAGCCGCCATACGCAGTATTTT. Full variable domain (rest looked up from reference TRBV2 and TRBJ2-3): EPEVTQTPSHQVTQMGQEVILRCVPISNHLYFYWYRQILGQKVEFLVSFYNNEISEKSEIFDDQFSVERPDGSNFTLKIRSTKLEDSAMYFCASRMEGTSRHTQYFGPGTRLTVL.

This chain joins TRBV18 and TRBJ2-3; the D is unclear. CDR1 and CDR2 from the germline V gene are KGHSH and LQKENI. This CDR3 is built from 17 residues. V was pared by 6 bases and J by 0 bases, with 19 bases between. This CDR3 is CASSPRSKATSTDTQYF. CDR3 in DNA: TGTGCCAGCTCCCCAAGAAGCAAGGCTACTAGCACAGATACGCAGTATTTT.

The chain couples TRBV6-6 to TRBJ2-7, with TRBD2 matching 8 bases. CDR3 length: 15 residues. CDR1 MNHNY and CDR2 SVGAGI come from the germline V gene (reference sequence). V shed 2 bases, J shed 5 bases, and the junction held 8 bases outside the gene matches. DNA for the CDR3: TGTGCCAGCAGTTACCTGCGGGGGGCCGGGCACGAGCAGTACTTC. As protein: CASSYLRGAGHEQYF.

This clonotype was found many times. V usage is TRBV7-2 and J usage is TRBJ2-5, with TRBD1 identical over 8 bases. The V gene's germline CDR1 is SGHTA and CDR2 FQGNSA. The CDR3 has 13 residues. V lost 5 bases to trimming and J lost 5 bases; unmatched junction nucleotides: 4. The CDR3 DNA follows: TGTGCCAGCAGCCGAGGACAGGGCGAGACCCAGTACTTC. Translating gives CASSRGQGETQYF.

The CDR3 region is CASSAAGTGVGYTF. The CDR3 nucleotides are TGTGCCAGCAGCGCCGCCGGGACAGGGGTTGGCTACACCTTC. V and J are TRBV9 and TRBJ1-2, with 10 nucleotides matching TRBD1. The CDR3 runs 14 residues. The J segment lost 7 bases and the V segment lost 3 bases, leaving 6 bases of the junction unmatched. Per the germline V gene, CDR1 is SGDLS and CDR2 is YYNGEE. The full variable domain, its missing parts supplied by reference TRBV9 and TRBJ1-2, is DSGVTQTPKHLITATGQRVTLRCSPRSGDLSVYWYQQSLDQGLQFLIQYYNGEERAKGNILERFSAQQFPDLHSELNLSSLELGDSALYFCASSAAGTGVGYTFGSGTRLTVV.

This clonotype was seen many times. The rearrangement uses TRBV7-2 and TRBJ2-2; either TRBD1 or TRBD2 may supply D (5 bases each). Looked up from germline, CDR1 is SGHTA and CDR2 is FQGNSA. The CDR3 runs 15 residues. The V and J ends lost 5 bases and 0 bases respectively, with 10 bases between them. CDR3 residues: CASSTGPSNTGELFF. Written as DNA, the CDR3 is TGTGCCAGCAGCACGGGACCTTCGAACACCGGGGAGCTGTTTTTT.